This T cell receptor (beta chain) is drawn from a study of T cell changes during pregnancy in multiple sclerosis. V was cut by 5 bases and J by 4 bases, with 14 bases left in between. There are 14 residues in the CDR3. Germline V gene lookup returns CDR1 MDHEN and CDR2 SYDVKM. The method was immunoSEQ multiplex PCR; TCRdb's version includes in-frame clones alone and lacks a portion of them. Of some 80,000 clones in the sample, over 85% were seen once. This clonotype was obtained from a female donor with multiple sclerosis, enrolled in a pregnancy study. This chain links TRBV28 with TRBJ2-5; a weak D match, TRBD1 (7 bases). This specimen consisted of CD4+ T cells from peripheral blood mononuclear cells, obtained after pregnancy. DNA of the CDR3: TGTGCCAGCAGTAGCCAGGGGGGAAGAGAGACCCAGTACTTC. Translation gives CASSSQGGRETQYF.